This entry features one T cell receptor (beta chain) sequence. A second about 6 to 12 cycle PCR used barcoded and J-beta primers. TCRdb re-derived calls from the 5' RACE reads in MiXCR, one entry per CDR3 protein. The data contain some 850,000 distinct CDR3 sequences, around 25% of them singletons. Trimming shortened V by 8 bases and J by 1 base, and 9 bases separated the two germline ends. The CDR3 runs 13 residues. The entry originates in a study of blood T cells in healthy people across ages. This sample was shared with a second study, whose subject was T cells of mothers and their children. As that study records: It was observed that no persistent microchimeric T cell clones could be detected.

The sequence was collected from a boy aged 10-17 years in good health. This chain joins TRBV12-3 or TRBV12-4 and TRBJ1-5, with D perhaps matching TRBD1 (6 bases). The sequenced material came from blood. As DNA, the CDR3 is TGTGCCAGCTCTGGACAGAGCAATCAGCCCCAGCATTTT. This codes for CASSGQSNQPQHF.